The following is a TCR beta chain sequence with its context. The target antigen is unknown. Individual cDNA molecules had unique molecular identifiers attached to them by the library. TCRdb re-called the RACE reads through MiXCR, storing one row per CDR3 protein. Of approximately 79,000 distinct CDR3 sequences in the sample, approximately 10% were seen once. The time point is: patch test 1, 2 weeks after DPC sensitization. Treatment of the sample: therapeutic diphenylcyclopropenone sensitization with weekly scalp DPC. Sample donors consisted of patients with alopecia, aged 18 to 70 years, who were suitable for DPC. The data derive from a study of human T cells and chemical hapten exposure. Whole-study context: Enrolled patients were predominantly female and had alopecia areata, totalis or universalis. General study results and limits: Alopecia was present in the donors, so their immune response may differ from healthy people's.

This CDR3 region has 17 residues. The germline V and J ends were trimmed by 0 bases and 3 bases, with 18 bases remaining between them. In germline, CDR1 is MNHGY, CDR2 SAAAGT. Sequencing used whole blood, obtained in connection with sensitization to the hapten diphenylcyclopropenone (DPC). The clonotype originates from a woman between 50 and 59 years old with alopecia areata. Some clones in this sample may be carry-over from other donors' samples. The chain is built from TRBV6-8 and TRBJ2-7; a weak D match, TRBD1 (6 bases). The CDR3 DNA reads as TGTGCCAGCAGTTACTCGAAGAACGGTCGAGGGGGCTACGAGCAGTACTTC. Translating it yields CASSYSKNGRGGYEQYF.